The 28 T cell receptor beta chains presented below share a single source sample, sequenced in a study of blood T cell repertoires in COVID-19. Sequencing was performed with immunoSEQ multiplex PCR; in TCRdb, only in-frame clones are kept and a portion is missing. The sample yields a few hundred thousand clones, roughly nine tenths seen once. Sequencing used peripheral blood. Receptor source: a woman aged 60-75 years with COVID-19, enrolled during active disease.

This chain's CDR3 is CASSFSSGVVAGYYGYTF. CDR3 bases: TGTGCCAGCAGTTTTTCGTCAGGGGTGGTAGCCGGGTACTATGGCTACACCTTC. The chain links TRBV28 to TRBJ1-2, with D possibly TRBD1 on 6 matching bases. The V and J ends lost 3 bases and 3 bases respectively, with 23 bases between them. This CDR3 comprises 18 residues. Germline V gene lookup returns CDR1 MDHEN and CDR2 SYDVKM.

The rearrangement joins TRBV6-5 to TRBJ1-2; D ambiguous. Trimming removed 6 bases from V and 4 bases from J, with 18 bases in between. The CDR3 spans 15 residues. Germline V CDR1 and CDR2: MNHEY, SVGAGI. The CDR3 DNA reads TGTGCCAGCAGCACCGCCGGAGGAAGTTTCTATGGCTACACCTTC. The encoded protein is CASSTAGGSFYGYTF.

The genes are TRBV18 and TRBJ1-2; possible D gene TRBD1, 6 bases. Germline assignment: CDR1 KGHSH and CDR2 LQKENI. Trimming removed 3 bases from V and 3 bases from J, with 14 bases in between. CDR3 length: 15 amino acids. In nucleotides, the CDR3 is TGTGCCAGCTCACCGGCCAGGACAGAACACTATGGCTACACCTTC. Its protein product is CASSPARTEHYGYTF.

The chain recombines TRBV6-5 with TRBJ1-3; D not resolved. The V gene lost 6 bases and the J gene lost 2 bases, with 14 bases spanning the gap. Germline CDR1 MNHEY, CDR2 SVGAGI. The CDR3 sequence is 15 residues long. The CDR3 DNA reads as TGTGCCAGCAGGGCTCCGGGAAGTCCTGGAAACACCATATATTTT. It is translated as CASRAPGSPGNTIYF.

This sequence joins TRBV10-1 and TRBJ1-1; TRBD1 is a possible D gene (5 bases). The CDR3 sequence is 15 residues long. CDR1 is WNHNN and CDR2 is SYGVQD in the germline V gene (reference sequence). V lost 3 bases to trimming and J lost 1 base, with 12 bases between them. The CDR3 nucleotides are TGCGCCAGCAGTGATTCCAGGGCGTCGAACACTGAAGCTTTCTTT. Translation: CASSDSRASNTEAFF.

This chain links TRBV5-1 with TRBJ1-2; the match to TRBD1 covers 7 bases. Per the germline V gene, CDR1 is SGHRS and CDR2 is YFSETQ. Trimming took 1 base from V and 3 from J; bases not matched to a gene: 9. The CDR3 is made up of 16 amino acids. The CDR3 DNA sequence: TGCGCCAGCAGCTTGCTCCCTCTTGACAGGGACTATGGCTACACCTTC. Its protein product is CASSLLPLDRDYGYTF. The variable domain in full, completed from reference TRBV5-1 and TRBJ1-2, reads KAGVTQTPRYLIKTRGQQVTLSCSPISGHRSVSWYQQTPGQGLQFLFEYFSETQRNKGNFPGRFSGRQFSNSRSEMNVSTLELGDSALYLCASSLLPLDRDYGYTFGSGTRLTVV.

CDR3 sequence: CASNWRGATGELFF. CDR3 sequence (DNA): TGTGCCAGCAACTGGCGCGGGGCAACCGGGGAGCTGTTTTTT. V usage is TRBV6-5 and J usage is TRBJ2-2, with D perhaps matching TRBD2 (6 bases). The length of the CDR3 is 14 residues. Germline CDR1 reads MNHEY; CDR2 reads SVGAGI. Trimming removed 7 bases at V and 5 bases at J, with 14 bases between.

The CDR3 sequence is CASSLFFAAYEQYF. CDR3 sequence (DNA): TGTGCCAGCAGTCTCTTTTTCGCGGCCTACGAGCAGTACTTC. The chain is built from TRBV27 and TRBJ2-7; no firm D call. Trimming took off 5 bases at V and 2 bases at J, with 13 bases between the two ends. The length of the CDR3 is 14 residues. Germline V gene sequence: CDR1 MNHEY, CDR2 SMNVEV (reference sequence).

The V and J genes are TRBV10-3 and TRBJ1-6, with TRBD1 identical over 8 bases. The V and J ends lost 10 bases and 7 bases, in that order; junction bases with no gene match: 3. This CDR3 is built from 12 residues. The V gene's germline CDR1 is ENHRY and CDR2 SYGVKD. In DNA, the CDR3 is TGTGCCACGAGGACAGGGAATTCACCCCTCCACTTT. Protein sequence: CATRTGNSPLHF.

This chain joins TRBV7-2 and TRBJ1-2, with D uncertain. Looked up from germline, CDR1 is SGHTA and CDR2 is FQGNSA. The CDR3 is 13 residues long. Trimming took 0 bases from V and 1 from J, leaving 3 bases between them. The CDR3 coding sequence is TGTGCCAGCAGCTTAGCCTATAACTATGGCTACACCTTC. Translation: CASSLAYNYGYTF.

The rearrangement joins TRBV27 to TRBJ1-5, with D unresolved. The CDR3 spans 18 residues. V lost 6 bases and J 0 bases, leaving 21 bases between the germline ends. Per the germline V gene, CDR1 is MNHEY and CDR2 is SMNVEV (reference sequence). The CDR3 loop reads CASRQTAGLTYSNQPQHF. The CDR3, as DNA: TGTGCCAGCAGGCAAACGGCGGGCCTGACATATAGCAATCAGCCCCAGCATTTT.

This clone was seen once. The rearrangement uses TRBV19 and TRBJ1-1, with D maybe TRBD1 (5 bases). The V and J ends lost 3 bases and 4 bases respectively, with 15 bases between them. Per germline, CDR1 LNHDA and CDR2 SQIVND (reference sequence). The CDR3 is 15 residues long. As DNA, the CDR3 is TGTGCCAGTAGTATCCAGGGAGGGTTGGGCACTGAAGCTTTCTTT. Translation: CASSIQGGLGTEAFF.

V usage is TRBV20-1 and J usage is TRBJ2-7; D is uncertain. The germline V gene has CDR1 DFQATT and CDR2 SNEGSKA (reference sequence). Trimming removed 6 bases at V and 3 bases at J, with 6 bases between. This CDR3 has 10 residues. CDR3 in DNA: TGCAGTGCCCTTAACTACGAGCAGTACTTC. Its protein product is CSALNYEQYF.

The chain carries TRBV12-3 or TRBV12-4 and TRBJ2-7; D perhaps matches TRBD1 (6 bases). Trimming took off 6 bases at V and 4 bases at J, with 13 bases between the two ends. This CDR3 comprises 13 residues. This CDR3 reads CASSYGQMYEQYF. The DNA for the CDR3 is TGTGCCAGCAGCTATGGACAGATGTACGAGCAGTACTTC.

The V call is TRBV5-1, the J call TRBJ2-2; 10 positions agree with TRBD1. V shed 4 bases and J 8 bases; nucleotides not matched to a gene: 8. CDR3 size: 15 residues. CDR1 and CDR2 from the germline V gene are SGHRS and YFSETQ. CDR3 bases: TGCGCCAGCAGCCTCTTGGGACAGGGGACGGGGGAGCTGTTTTTT. Translated: CASSLLGQGTGELFF.

The chain employs TRBV19 and TRBJ2-1; D call uncertain. Germline V gene data show CDR1 as LNHDA and CDR2 as SQIVND (reference sequence). Trimming cost V 7 bases and J 10 bases, with 11 bases left between them. The CDR3 consists of 11 residues. For the CDR3, the DNA is TGTGCCAGTACCCGCGGTGGCGAGCAGTTCTTC. This sequence encodes CASTRGGEQFF.

The chain employs TRBV6-5 and TRBJ1-1; possible D gene TRBD1, 5 bases. Looked up from germline, CDR1 is MNHEY and CDR2 is SVGAGI. V was shortened by 2 bases and J by 9 bases, with 19 bases between the two germline ends. The CDR3 is 15 amino acids. The CDR3 DNA follows: TGTGCCAGCAGTTACCCGGGGACTTTCGGAAGCCAAGCTTTCTTT. Translated, it gives CASSYPGTFGSQAFF.

This sequence joins TRBV13 and TRBJ2-7; TRBD1 is a possible D gene (5 bases). Looked up from germline, CDR1 is PRHDT and CDR2 is FYEKMQ (reference sequence). The CDR3 has 15 residues. The V end lost 8 bases, the J end lost 4 bases, and 21 bases lay between the germline ends. CDR3 coding DNA: TGTGCCAGCTGCCCGCAAGGGGTCCTGGGGTACGAGCAGTACTTC. Protein product: CASCPQGVLGYEQYF.

The V and J genes are TRBV7-6 and TRBJ2-2; 12 bases match TRBD1. The trim removed 5 bases at V and 3 bases at J, leaving 4 bases unmatched. The CDR3 spans 16 residues. Germline CDR1 reads SGHVS; CDR2 reads FNYEAQ. The DNA of the CDR3 is TGTGCCAGCAGCCTAGGGACAGGGGGCGACACCGGGGAGCTGTTTTTT. It codes for CASSLGTGGDTGELFF.

This clone showed up just a few times. The rearrangement joins TRBV7-9 to TRBJ2-7; the match to TRBD1 covers 7 bases. The germline V gene encodes CDR1 SEHNR and CDR2 FQNEAQ (reference sequence). The CDR3 length is 15 residues. The V segment lost 1 base and the J segment 1 base; nucleotides outside the gene matches: 4. Written as DNA, the CDR3 is TGTGCCAGCAGCTTAGTCGGGACAGCTTCCTACGAGCAGTACTTC. Translation: CASSLVGTASYEQYF.

The chain links TRBV20-1 to TRBJ1-2; 7 nucleotides align to TRBD1. This CDR3 has 11 amino acids. V lost 4 bases, J lost 7 bases, and 3 bases stayed unmatched. Germline V gene sequence: CDR1 DFQATT, CDR2 SNEGSKA (reference sequence). The chain's CDR3 is CSATGGVGYTF. In nucleotides, the CDR3 is TGCAGTGCTACAGGGGGAGTTGGCTACACCTTC.

The chain joins TRBV5-1 to TRBJ2-3, with 11 bases aligning to TRBD2. This CDR3 has 17 residues. J gave up 0 bases and V 6 bases, and 9 bases lay outside the gene matches. Germline CDR1 and CDR2: SGHRS and YFSETQ. In DNA form, the CDR3 reads TGCGCCAGCACCATTGGTAGCGGGGGGGATAGCACAGATACGCAGTATTTT. Its translation is CASTIGSGGDSTDTQYF.

This chain connects TRBV5-1 to TRBJ2-7; 9 bases are shared with TRBD2. This CDR3 is built from 19 residues. Germline CDR1 SGHRS, CDR2 YFSETQ. The J segment lost 7 bases and the V segment lost 2 bases, leaving 22 bases of the junction unmatched. For the CDR3, the DNA is TGCGCCAGCAGCTTCTTTGGCGGGGGGGCCTTTGGGGAGGCGCCGGAGCAGTACTTC. Residues: CASSFFGGGAFGEAPEQYF. Complete variable domain (other parts from reference TRBV5-1 and TRBJ2-7): KAGVTQTPRYLIKTRGQQVTLSCSPISGHRSVSWYQQTPGQGLQFLFEYFSETQRNKGNFPGRFSGRQFSNSRSEMNVSTLELGDSALYLCASSFFGGGAFGEAPEQYFGPGTRLTVT.

The J gene is TRBJ2-7, the V gene TRBV5-4; 8 bases map to TRBD2. Germline V lookup: CDR1 SGHNT, CDR2 YYREEE (reference sequence). V shed 4 bases, J shed 4 bases, and the junction held 10 bases outside the gene matches. The CDR3 extends over 15 amino acids. CDR3 sequence reads: CASSPGGTRGYEQYF. The CDR3, as DNA: TGTGCCAGCAGCCCGGGGGGGACCAGAGGTTACGAGCAGTACTTC.

This sequence joins TRBV9 and TRBJ2-1; 11 positions match TRBD2. Germline trimming cut 0 bases from V and 7 bases from J; bases unmatched to any gene: 3. Germline V CDR1 and CDR2: SGDLS, YYNGEE. There are 15 residues in the CDR3. This CDR3 reads CASSVEGLAVNEQFF. The CDR3 region has the DNA TGTGCCAGCAGCGTAGAGGGACTAGCGGTAAATGAGCAGTTCTTC.

The rearrangement links TRBV30 to TRBJ1-6; D remains ambiguous. V lost 1 base, J lost 8 bases, and 9 bases lay in between. CDR1 and CDR2 from the germline V gene are GTSNPN and SVGIG (reference sequence). CDR3 length: 13 amino acids. CDR3 loop: CAWSDRVDSPLHF. The DNA for the CDR3 is TGTGCCTGGAGTGACCGCGTGGATTCACCCCTCCACTTT.

In nucleotides, the CDR3 is TGTGCCAGCAGCTTGGACAGGGGGCATGGCTACACCTTC. Its translation: CASSLDRGHGYTF. The chain carries TRBV11-2 and TRBJ1-2, with 11 positions matching TRBD1. Germline V gene data show CDR1 as SGHAT and CDR2 as FQNNGV. Trimming at V came to 3 bases and at J to 6 bases, leaving 0 bases not matched to a gene. The CDR3 length is 13 residues. Looking up the rest from reference TRBV11-2 and TRBJ1-2 gives the full variable domain: EAGVAQSPRYKIIEKRQSVAFWCNPISGHATLYWYQQILGQGPKLLIQFQNNGVVDDSQLPKDRFSAERLKGVDSTLKIQPAKLEDSAVYLCASSLDRGHGYTFGSGTRLTVV.

The chain combines TRBV19 with TRBJ2-3, with D perhaps matching TRBD1 (6 bases). Trimming shortened V by 6 bases and J by 1 base, and 29 bases separated the two germline ends. This CDR3 is 20 amino acids long. Germline values: CDR1 LNHDA, CDR2 SQIVND (reference sequence). The CDR3, as DNA: TGTGCCAGTAGCAAAACCTCAAAGATTGGGGGCGAAAGAGGCACAGATACGCAGTATTTT. Translation gives CASSKTSKIGGERGTDTQYF.